The T cell receptor (beta chain) under discussion was sequenced for a study of T cells in Graves' hyperthyroidism and ophthalmopathy. Overall study: It was at initial diagnosis, before any treatment, that peripheral blood was collected. Study conclusions and caveats: Most thyroid-expanded clonotypes above 0.001 were also found in blood. A model of 13 V-J features distinguished ophthalmopathy from stable hyperthyroidism.

From germline, CDR1 is SNHLY and CDR2 FYNNEI. The CDR3 contains 15 residues. V lost 1 base and J lost 1, with 10 bases in between. Using RNA transcripts as the source, TCR beta CDR3 regions were amplified. The HTBI primer set drove a first-round RT-PCR of the TCR CDR3. Each CDR3 protein is one row after TCRdb ran MiXCR on the multiplex PCR reads. This sample has under 550,000 distinct CDR3 sequences, with roughly 15% found just once. This clonotype was observed a few times. The antigen is not known. This sequence joins TRBV2 and TRBJ2-5; D might be TRBD1 (5 bases). Input material: blood. This clonotype originated in a woman in her late teens or twenties with Graves' hyperthyroidism. DNA of the CDR3: TGTGCCAGCAGTGAAGGGACACAGATCCAAGAGACCCAGTACTTC. Translating gives CASSEGTQIQETQYF.